What follows are 26 T cell receptor beta chains derived from one specimen sequenced in a study of blood T cell repertoires in COVID-19. TCRdb's copy holds only in-frame clones and misses some; the assay was immunoSEQ multiplex PCR. The sample records approximately 61,000 clones, roughly 80% being singletons. Sequencing was done on a sample of peripheral blood. The receptors come from a man aged 70-80 years with acute or convalescent COVID-19.

The rearrangement links TRBV19 to TRBJ1-6; a weak D match, TRBD1 (5 bases). V was clipped by 1 base and J by 6 bases, with 7 bases between them. Germline CDR1 is LNHDA and CDR2 is SQIVND (reference sequence). The CDR3 spans 14 residues. CDR3 sequence reads: CASSIGGGNSPLHF. Here the CDR3 DNA reads TGTGCCAGTAGTATAGGGGGGGGTAATTCACCCCTCCACTTT. The entire variable domain, with the rest obtained from reference TRBV19 and TRBJ1-6, is as follows: DGGITQSPKYLFRKEGQNVTLSCEQNLNHDAMYWYRQDPGQGLRLIYYSQIVNDFQKGDIAEGYSVSREKKESFPLTVTSAQKNPTAFYLCASSIGGGNSPLHFGNGTRLTVT.

The J gene is TRBJ2-1, the V gene TRBV19, with 8 bases that match TRBD1. CDR1 and CDR2 (germline): LNHDA, SQIVND (reference sequence). Losses at the gene ends were 5 bases for V and 2 bases for J; bases not matched to a gene: 11. The CDR3 length is 17 residues. DNA for the CDR3: TGTGCCAGTAGTCCTTCCCCCGGACAGGGCCCCTACAATGAGCAGTTCTTC. Residues: CASSPSPGQGPYNEQFF.

This clone was found once. Here the CDR3 DNA reads TGTGCCAGCAGTTCCCCAGGGGAGAACACTGAAGCTTTCTTT. Amino acids: CASSSPGENTEAFF. The gene calls are TRBV28 and TRBJ1-1; D is possibly TRBD1 (6 bases). Germline V gives CDR1 MDHEN, CDR2 SYDVKM. The V gene lost 4 bases and the J gene lost 1 base, with 10 bases spanning the gap. The CDR3 covers 14 residues.

With respect to this clone: The sample contains more than one DNA sequence encoding this CDR3. The rearrangement links TRBV7-8 to TRBJ1-1, with D possibly TRBD1 on 5 matching bases. The germline CDR1 and CDR2 sequences are SGHVS and FQNEAQ. V was cut by 5 bases and J by 1 base, with 8 bases left in between. The CDR3 length is 13 residues. CDR3 sequence reads: CASSRQGNTEAFF. CDR3 DNA: TGTGCCAGCAGCCGTCAGGGGAACACTGAAGCTTTCTTT.

Regarding this clone: Additional DNA sequences in this sample encode the identical CDR3. The genes are TRBV9 and TRBJ2-3; no reliable D call. The CDR3 consists of 14 residues. V dropped 0 bases and J dropped 2 bases, with 7 bases sitting between them. CDR1 SGDLS and CDR2 YYNGEE come from the germline V gene. The CDR3 coding sequence is TGTGCCAGCAGCGTAGGGCCGAACACAGATACGCAGTATTTT. It yields the protein CASSVGPNTDTQYF.

The rearrangement joins TRBV25-1 to TRBJ2-7, with D unresolved. With 4 bases removed from V and 3 bases from J, the gap between germline ends came to 7 bases. Germline CDR1 is MGHDK and CDR2 is SYGVNS. CDR3 length: 12 amino acids. The CDR3 nucleotides are TGTGCCAGCAGTGTCACCGGCTACGAGCAGTACTTC. This codes for CASSVTGYEQYF.

This rearrangement joins TRBV30 to TRBJ2-1; the D is unclear. Trimming removed 0 bases from V and 1 base from J, with 7 bases in between. CDR3 length: 14 amino acids. The germline gives CDR1 GTSNPN, CDR2 SVGIG (reference sequence). The CDR3 protein is CAWSVAESYNEQFF. The DNA for the CDR3 is TGTGCCTGGAGTGTGGCGGAATCCTACAATGAGCAGTTCTTC.

The V and J genes are TRBV6-5 and TRBJ1-6, with D uncertain. This CDR3 comprises 14 residues. Between the trimmed V and J ends, which lost 6 bases and 5 bases, there was a span of 11 bases. Germline V CDR1 and CDR2: MNHEY, SVGAGI. CDR3 DNA sequence: TGTGCCAGCAGAGCGACCCCTGATAATTCACCCCTCCACTTT. This translates into CASRATPDNSPLHF.

This chain connects TRBV19 to TRBJ2-5; possible D gene TRBD2, 5 bases. V was cut by 6 bases and J by 0 bases, with 11 bases left in between. Looked up from germline, CDR1 is LNHDA and CDR2 is SQIVND (reference sequence). This CDR3 has 14 residues. The CDR3 sequence is CASSKRINQETQYF. The CDR3 DNA is TGTGCCAGTAGCAAGCGGATTAACCAAGAGACCCAGTACTTC.

In its sample, this clone was seen a few times. The rearrangement uses TRBV25-1 and TRBJ2-7, with 7 bases identical to TRBD2. CDR3 length: 14 residues. J was trimmed by 4 bases and V by 3 bases; bases with no gene match: 6. The germline V gene encodes CDR1 MGHDK and CDR2 SYGVNS. In nucleotides, the CDR3 is TGTGCCAGCAGTGAGGGGGGGTTCAGGTACGAGCAGTACTTC. Its translation: CASSEGGFRYEQYF.

The CDR3 loop is CASSLPQGAEEQYF. CDR3 coding DNA: TGTGCCAGCTCACTACCCCAGGGGGCGGAGGAGCAGTACTTC. V usage is TRBV18 and J usage is TRBJ2-7; 8 positions match TRBD1. J lost 7 bases, V lost 4 bases, and 9 bases had no gene match. The CDR3 loop spans 14 amino acids. Germline V gene sequence: CDR1 KGHSH, CDR2 LQKENI.

J is TRBJ2-1 and V is TRBV12-2; the D segment call TRBD2 is taken from the table without a DNA check. TRBV12-2 is reported as a pseudogene. The CDR3 runs 16 residues. CDR3 sequence: CASREVLGPGDNEQFF. CDR3 DNA sequence: TGTGCAAGTCGCGAGGTTCTGGGGCCGGGGGACAATGAGCAGTTCTTC.

This clone appeared a single time. The chain has TRBV6-5 and TRBJ2-5; possibly TRBD1 for D (5 bases). V was pared by 2 bases and J by 0 bases, with 13 bases between. CDR1 and CDR2 (germline): MNHEY, SVGAGI. CDR3 length equals 16 residues. CDR3 protein: CASSYRETANQETQYF. CDR3 DNA sequence: TGTGCCAGCAGTTACAGAGAGACAGCCAACCAAGAGACCCAGTACTTC.

The chain joins TRBV5-1 to TRBJ2-2, with D hard to call. V lost 3 bases, J lost 0 bases, and 12 bases lay in between. Germline lookup yields CDR1 SGHRS and CDR2 YFSETQ. The CDR3 runs to 16 residues. The CDR3 loop is CASSYVARSNTGELFF. The CDR3 DNA is TGCGCCAGCAGCTATGTGGCCAGATCGAACACCGGGGAGCTGTTTTTT.

This chain uses TRBV6-8 with TRBJ2-1; perhaps TRBD2 as D (7 bases). Trimming removed 11 bases from V and 3 bases from J, with 23 bases in between. Germline assignment: CDR1 MNHGY and CDR2 SAAAGT. The CDR3 consists of 16 residues. Here the CDR3 reads CASPPEGGGFYNEQFF. In DNA, the CDR3 is TGTGCCTCCCCCCCGGAGGGCGGGGGCTTCTACAATGAGCAGTTCTTC.

The rearrangement uses TRBV5-1 and TRBJ2-7; 11 bases line up with TRBD1. The ends lost 7 bases at V and 4 bases at J; junction bases unmatched: 10. This CDR3 is built from 15 residues. Germline V gene data show CDR1 as SGHRS and CDR2 as YFSETQ. CDR3 DNA: TGCGCCAGCGGACGGACAGGGGGCGAATGGTACGAGCAGTACTTC. It codes for CASGRTGGEWYEQYF.

The V call is TRBV5-6, the J call TRBJ1-6; possibly TRBD1 for D (6 bases). The CDR3 runs 18 residues. Germline V gene sequence: CDR1 SGHDT, CDR2 YYEEEE. Trimming cost V 0 bases and J 0 bases, with 13 bases left between them. The CDR3: CASSLAQGGSSYNSPLHF. CDR3 nucleotide sequence: TGTGCCAGCAGCTTGGCACAGGGTGGCAGCTCCTATAATTCACCCCTCCACTTT.

This sequence joins TRBV18 and TRBJ1-3, with 7 bases lining up with TRBD1. The J segment lost 0 bases and the V segment lost 3 bases, leaving 5 bases of the junction unmatched. This CDR3 has 16 amino acids. CDR1 and CDR2 from the germline V gene are KGHSH and LQKENI. CDR3 residues: CASSPTKGASGNTIYF. The CDR3 DNA reads TGTGCCAGCTCACCCACGAAGGGGGCCTCTGGAAACACCATATATTTT.

In this sample, this clone turned up a few times. This rearrangement joins TRBV2 to TRBJ2-7; 7 nucleotides line up with TRBD1. The germline V gene encodes CDR1 SNHLY and CDR2 FYNNEI. The CDR3 consists of 15 residues. The junction had 11 bases not matched to a gene; V was cut back by 7 bases and J by 2 bases. CDR3 DNA sequence: TGTGCCAGCAAGACGTTACAGGGGTCCGCCTACGAGCAGTACTTC. Protein sequence: CASKTLQGSAYEQYF.

The V call is TRBV5-1, the J call TRBJ2-2, with a possible D match to TRBD2 (5 bases). Germline V gives CDR1 SGHRS, CDR2 YFSETQ. This CDR3 has 16 amino acids. Trimming shortened V by 2 bases and J by 1 base, and 12 bases separated the two germline ends. The CDR3 DNA is TGCGCCAGCAGCTTAGGACTCATCGGGAACACCGGGGAGCTGTTTTTT. Encoded protein: CASSLGLIGNTGELFF.

In its sample, this clone was seen once. This sequence joins TRBV5-4 and TRBJ2-5, with D uncertain. Germline lookup yields CDR1 SGHNT and CDR2 YYREEE (reference sequence). The CDR3 spans 14 residues. With 0 bases removed from V and 1 base from J, the gap between germline ends came to 7 bases. The chain's CDR3 is CASSLAQVQETQYF. The CDR3 coding sequence is TGTGCCAGCAGCTTGGCTCAGGTCCAAGAGACCCAGTACTTC. Combining the CDR3 with reference TRBV5-4 and TRBJ2-5 gives the whole variable domain ETGVTQSPTHLIKTRGQQVTLRCSSQSGHNTVSWYQQALGQGPQFIFQYYREEENGRGNFPPRFSGLQFPNYSSELNVNALELDDSALYLCASSLAQVQETQYFGPGTRLLVL.

This rearrangement joins TRBV5-1 to TRBJ2-7; maybe TRBD2 (6 bases). The germline V gene encodes CDR1 SGHRS and CDR2 YFSETQ. V was shortened by 0 bases and J by 1 base, with 17 bases between the two germline ends. This CDR3 is 17 amino acids long. The DNA of the CDR3 is TGCGCCAGCAGCTTGGGGATCGACTCCCGGGGGTCCTACGAGCAGTACTTC. The encoded protein is CASSLGIDSRGSYEQYF.

The genes are TRBV10-3 and TRBJ1-2; D perhaps matches TRBD1 (6 bases). The V gene's germline CDR1 is ENHRY and CDR2 SYGVKD. The CDR3 length is 14 residues. The V end was cut by 6 bases, the J end by 3 bases, with 14 bases between. The CDR3 protein is CAIRKQGRDYGYTF. CDR3 coding DNA: TGTGCCATCAGAAAACAGGGACGGGACTATGGCTACACCTTC.

As for this clone: This CDR3 is also generated by other DNA sequences in the sample. V is TRBV5-1 and J is TRBJ1-1, with D possibly being TRBD1 (6 bases). V was shortened by 3 bases and J by 2 bases, with 11 bases between the two germline ends. The V gene's germline CDR1 is SGHRS and CDR2 YFSETQ. This CDR3 region has 14 residues. In DNA, the CDR3 is TGCGCCAGCAGCTACCTACAGGGCAACACTGAAGCTTTCTTT. Its protein is CASSYLQGNTEAFF.

The chain carries TRBV19 and TRBJ2-3; TRBD2 matches at 9 bases. Looked up from germline, CDR1 is LNHDA and CDR2 is SQIVND (reference sequence). The CDR3 covers 17 residues. V lost 4 bases and J lost 2; bases outside the gene matches: 10. Here the CDR3 reads CASSKDGGGAVTDTQYF. The CDR3 DNA reads TGTGCCAGTAGTAAAGATGGCGGGGGGGCCGTCACAGATACGCAGTATTTT.

This clone was picked up a small number of times. This chain connects TRBV3-1 (or the pseudogene TRBV3-2) to TRBJ2-5; 10 nucleotides agree with TRBD2. V lost 4 bases and J lost 2; bases outside the gene matches: 1. The germline V gene has CDR1 LGHDT and CDR2 YNNKEL (reference sequence). This CDR3 is built from 14 residues. Here the CDR3 DNA reads TGTGCCAGCAGCCCTAGCGGGGGTCAAGAGACCCAGTACTTC. It translates to CASSPSGGQETQYF.